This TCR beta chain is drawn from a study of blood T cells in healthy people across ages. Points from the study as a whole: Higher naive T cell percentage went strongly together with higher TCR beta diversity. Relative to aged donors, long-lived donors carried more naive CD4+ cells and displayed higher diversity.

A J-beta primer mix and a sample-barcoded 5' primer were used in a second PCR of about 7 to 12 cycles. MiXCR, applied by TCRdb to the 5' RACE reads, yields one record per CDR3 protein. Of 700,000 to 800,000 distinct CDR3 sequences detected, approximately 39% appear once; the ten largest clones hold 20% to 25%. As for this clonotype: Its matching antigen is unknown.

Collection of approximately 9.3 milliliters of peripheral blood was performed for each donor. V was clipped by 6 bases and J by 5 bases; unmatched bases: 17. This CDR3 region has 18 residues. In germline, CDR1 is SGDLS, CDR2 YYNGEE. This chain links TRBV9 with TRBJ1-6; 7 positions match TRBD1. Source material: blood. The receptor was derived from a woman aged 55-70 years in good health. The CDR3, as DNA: TGTGCCAGCAACGATCTACGACAGGGACCCCTTGATAATTCACCCCTCCACTTT. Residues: CASNDLRQGPLDNSPLHF.